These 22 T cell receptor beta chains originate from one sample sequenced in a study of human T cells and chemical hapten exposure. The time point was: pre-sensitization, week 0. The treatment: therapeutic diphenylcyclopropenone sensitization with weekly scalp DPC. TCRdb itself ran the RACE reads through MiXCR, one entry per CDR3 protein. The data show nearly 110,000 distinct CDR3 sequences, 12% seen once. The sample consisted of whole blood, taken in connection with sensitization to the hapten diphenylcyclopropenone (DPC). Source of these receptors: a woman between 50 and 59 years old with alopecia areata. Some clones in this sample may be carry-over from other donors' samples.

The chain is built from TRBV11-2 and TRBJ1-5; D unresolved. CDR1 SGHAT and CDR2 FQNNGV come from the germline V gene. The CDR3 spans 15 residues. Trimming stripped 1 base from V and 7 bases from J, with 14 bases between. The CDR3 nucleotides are TGTGCCAGCAGCTTAGGAGGGAGGATCAACCAGCCCCAGCATTTT. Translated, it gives CASSLGGRINQPQHF.

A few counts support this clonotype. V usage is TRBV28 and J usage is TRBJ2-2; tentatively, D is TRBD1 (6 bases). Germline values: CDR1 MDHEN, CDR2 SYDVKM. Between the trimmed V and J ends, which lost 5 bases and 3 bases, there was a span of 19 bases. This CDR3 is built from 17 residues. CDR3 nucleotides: TGTGCCAGCAGTCCCCCCGGGGCAGGGGCGCACACCGGGGAGCTGTTTTTT. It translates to CASSPPGAGAHTGELFF. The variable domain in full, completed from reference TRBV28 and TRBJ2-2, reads DVKVTQSSRYLVKRTGEKVFLECVQDMDHENMFWYRQDPGLGLRLIYFSYDVKMKEKGDIPEGYSVSREKKERFSLILESASTNQTSMYLCASSPPGAGAHTGELFFGEGSRLTVL.

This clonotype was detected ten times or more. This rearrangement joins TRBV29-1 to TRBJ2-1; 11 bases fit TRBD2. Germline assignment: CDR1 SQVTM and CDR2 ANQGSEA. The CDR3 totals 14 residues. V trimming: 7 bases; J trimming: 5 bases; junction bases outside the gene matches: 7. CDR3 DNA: TGCAGCGCCGAGGGACTAGCGGCCAACAATGAGCAGTTCTTC. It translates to CSAEGLAANNEQFF.

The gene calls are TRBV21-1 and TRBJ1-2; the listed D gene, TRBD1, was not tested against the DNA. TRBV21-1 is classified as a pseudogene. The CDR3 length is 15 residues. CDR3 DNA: TGTGCCGGGGAGGACAGGCCTCAAGCTAACTATGGCTACACCTTC. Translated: CAGEDRPQANYGYTF.

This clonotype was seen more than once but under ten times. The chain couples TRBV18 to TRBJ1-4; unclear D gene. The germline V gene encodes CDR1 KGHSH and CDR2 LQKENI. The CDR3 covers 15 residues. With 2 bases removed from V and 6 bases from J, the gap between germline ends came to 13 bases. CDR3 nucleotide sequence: TGTGCCAGCTCACCATTCCGGGGAGGAGATGAAAAACTGTTTTTT. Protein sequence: CASSPFRGGDEKLFF.

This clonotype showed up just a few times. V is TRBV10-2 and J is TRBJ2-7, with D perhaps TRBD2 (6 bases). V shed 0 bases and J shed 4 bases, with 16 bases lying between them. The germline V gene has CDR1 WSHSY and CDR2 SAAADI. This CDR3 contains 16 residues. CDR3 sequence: CASSESEGFTSYEQYF. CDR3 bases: TGCGCCAGCAGTGAGTCGGAGGGTTTTACTTCTTACGAGCAGTACTTC.

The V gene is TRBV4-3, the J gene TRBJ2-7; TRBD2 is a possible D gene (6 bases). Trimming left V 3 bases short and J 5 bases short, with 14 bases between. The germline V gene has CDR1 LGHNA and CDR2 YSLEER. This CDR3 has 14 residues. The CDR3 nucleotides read TGCGCCAGCAGCCAGAGCGGGCGAGAGGACGAGCAGTACTTC. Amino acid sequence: CASSQSGREDEQYF.

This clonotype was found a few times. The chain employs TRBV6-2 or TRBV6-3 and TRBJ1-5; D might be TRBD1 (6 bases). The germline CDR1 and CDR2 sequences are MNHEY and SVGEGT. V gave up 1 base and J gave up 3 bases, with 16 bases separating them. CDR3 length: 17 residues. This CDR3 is CASSYYLKGENNQPQHF. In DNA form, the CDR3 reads TGTGCCAGCAGTTACTATCTGAAGGGGGAAAACAATCAGCCCCAGCATTTT.

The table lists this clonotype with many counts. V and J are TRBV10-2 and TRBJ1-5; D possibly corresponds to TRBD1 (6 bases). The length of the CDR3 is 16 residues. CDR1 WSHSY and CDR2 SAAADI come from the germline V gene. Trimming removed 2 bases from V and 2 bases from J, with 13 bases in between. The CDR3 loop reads CASSERRQARNQPQHF. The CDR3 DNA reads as TGCGCCAGCAGTGAGCGAAGACAGGCCCGCAATCAGCCCCAGCATTTT.

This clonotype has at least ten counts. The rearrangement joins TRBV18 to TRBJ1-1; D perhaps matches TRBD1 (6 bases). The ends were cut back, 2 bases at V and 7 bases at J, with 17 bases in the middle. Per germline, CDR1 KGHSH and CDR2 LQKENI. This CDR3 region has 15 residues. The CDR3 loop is CASSPNGQGYNEAFF. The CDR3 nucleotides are TGTGCCAGCTCACCAAACGGTCAGGGGTACAATGAAGCTTTCTTT.

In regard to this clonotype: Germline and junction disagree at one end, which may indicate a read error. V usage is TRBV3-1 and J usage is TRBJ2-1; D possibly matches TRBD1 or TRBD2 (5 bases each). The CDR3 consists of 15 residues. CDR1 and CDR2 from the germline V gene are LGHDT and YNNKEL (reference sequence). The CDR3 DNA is TGTGCCAGCAACCAAGACGCAGGGAGCCACAATGAGCAGTTCTTC. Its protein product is CASNQDAGSHNEQFF.

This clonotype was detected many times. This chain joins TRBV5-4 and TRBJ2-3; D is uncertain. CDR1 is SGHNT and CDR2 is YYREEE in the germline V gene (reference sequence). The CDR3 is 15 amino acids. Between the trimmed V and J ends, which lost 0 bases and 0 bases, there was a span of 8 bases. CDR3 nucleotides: TGTGCCAGCAGCTTGGCGTTATCTAGCACAGATACGCAGTATTTT. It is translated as CASSLALSSTDTQYF. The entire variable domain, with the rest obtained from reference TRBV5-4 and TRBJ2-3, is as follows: ETGVTQSPTHLIKTRGQQVTLRCSSQSGHNTVSWYQQALGQGPQFIFQYYREEENGRGNFPPRFSGLQFPNYSSELNVNALELDDSALYLCASSLALSSTDTQYFGPGTRLTVL.

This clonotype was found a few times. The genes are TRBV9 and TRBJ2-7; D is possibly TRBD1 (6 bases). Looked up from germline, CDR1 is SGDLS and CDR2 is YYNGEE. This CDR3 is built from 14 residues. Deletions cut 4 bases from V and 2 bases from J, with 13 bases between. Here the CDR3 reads CASSRQGQTYEQYF. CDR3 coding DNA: TGTGCCAGCAGCCGACAAGGACAGACCTACGAGCAGTACTTC.

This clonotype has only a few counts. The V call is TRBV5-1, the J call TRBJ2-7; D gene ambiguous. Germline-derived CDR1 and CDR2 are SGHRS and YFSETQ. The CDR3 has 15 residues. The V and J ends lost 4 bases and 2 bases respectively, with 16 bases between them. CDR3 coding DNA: TGCGCCAGCAGCCGGACCACCTCTCCGCCCTACGAGCAGTACTTC. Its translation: CASSRTTSPPYEQYF.

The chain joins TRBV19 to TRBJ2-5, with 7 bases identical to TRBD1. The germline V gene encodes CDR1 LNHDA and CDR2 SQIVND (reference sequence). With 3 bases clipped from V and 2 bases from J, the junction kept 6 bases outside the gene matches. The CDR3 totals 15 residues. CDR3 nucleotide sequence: TGTGCCAGTAGTATTTTCAAGGGACAGCAAGAGACCCAGTACTTC. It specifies CASSIFKGQQETQYF.

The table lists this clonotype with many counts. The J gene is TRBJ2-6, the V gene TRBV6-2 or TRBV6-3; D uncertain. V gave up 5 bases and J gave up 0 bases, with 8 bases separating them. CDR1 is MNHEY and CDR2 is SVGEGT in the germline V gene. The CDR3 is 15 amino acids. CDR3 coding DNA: TGTGCCAGCAGTCCCTTCAGCTCTGGGGCCAACGTCCTGACTTTC. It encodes CASSPFSSGANVLTF.

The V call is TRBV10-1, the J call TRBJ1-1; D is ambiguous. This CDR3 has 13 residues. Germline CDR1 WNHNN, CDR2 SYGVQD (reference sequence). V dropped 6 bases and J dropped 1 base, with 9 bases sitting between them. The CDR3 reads CASSTTGNTEAFF. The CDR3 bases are TGCGCCAGCAGCACGACTGGGAACACTGAAGCTTTCTTT.

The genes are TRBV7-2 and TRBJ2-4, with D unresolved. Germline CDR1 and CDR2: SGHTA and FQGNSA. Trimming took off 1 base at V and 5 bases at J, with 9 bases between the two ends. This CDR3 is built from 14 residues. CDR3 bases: TGTGCCAGCAGCTTAGGGTATTTAGAAAACATTCAGTACTTC. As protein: CASSLGYLENIQYF.

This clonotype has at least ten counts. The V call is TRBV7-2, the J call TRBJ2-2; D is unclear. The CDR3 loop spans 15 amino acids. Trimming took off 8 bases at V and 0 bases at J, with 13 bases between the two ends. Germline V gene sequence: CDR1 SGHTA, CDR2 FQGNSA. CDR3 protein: CASRLGSSNTGELFF. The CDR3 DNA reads TGTGCCAGCCGACTTGGGTCTTCGAACACCGGGGAGCTGTTTTTT.

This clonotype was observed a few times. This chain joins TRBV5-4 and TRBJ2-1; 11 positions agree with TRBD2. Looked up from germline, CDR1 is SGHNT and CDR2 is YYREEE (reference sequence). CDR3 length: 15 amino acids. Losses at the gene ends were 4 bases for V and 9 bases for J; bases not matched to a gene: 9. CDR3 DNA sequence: TGTGCCAGCAGCCCAACTAGCGGGGGTCTGGGTGAGCAGTTCTTC. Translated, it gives CASSPTSGGLGEQFF.

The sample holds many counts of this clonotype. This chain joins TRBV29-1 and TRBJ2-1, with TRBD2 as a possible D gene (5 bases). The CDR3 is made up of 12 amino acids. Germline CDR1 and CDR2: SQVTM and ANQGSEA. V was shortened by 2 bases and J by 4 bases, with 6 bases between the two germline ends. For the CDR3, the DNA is TGCAGCGTTGAACGGGGTTACAATGAGCAGTTCTTC. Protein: CSVERGYNEQFF.

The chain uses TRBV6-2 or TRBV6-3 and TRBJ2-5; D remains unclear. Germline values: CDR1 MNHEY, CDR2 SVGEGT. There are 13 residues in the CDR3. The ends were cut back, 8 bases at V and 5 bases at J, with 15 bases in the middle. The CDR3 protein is CASDQLLGETQYF. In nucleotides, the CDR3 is TGTGCCAGCGACCAACTCTTGGGGGAGACCCAGTACTTC.